The 23 T cell receptor beta chains below come from one sample, sequenced in a study of blood T cell repertoires in COVID-19. TCRdb's copy holds only in-frame clones and misses some; the assay was immunoSEQ multiplex PCR. The sample includes hundreds of thousands of clones, around 90% of them seen just once. The sample was PBMCs or T cells enriched from blood (not recorded which). These receptors came from a man aged 55 to 70 who had recovered from COVID-19.

The rearrangement links TRBV11-1 to TRBJ2-5; the D is unclear. V lost 4 bases to trimming and J lost 1 base, with 10 bases between them. The CDR3 has 14 residues. Germline V gene data show CDR1 as SGHAT and CDR2 as FQDESV (reference sequence). The CDR3, as DNA: TGTGCCAGCAGCTCTACCCAGGTCCAAGAGACCCAGTACTTC. This translates into CASSSTQVQETQYF.

The chain has TRBV5-1 and TRBJ2-5; 9 bases are a match to TRBD1. The CDR3 consists of 15 residues. Trimming cost V 4 bases and J 3 bases; bases outside gene matches: 7. The germline V gene encodes CDR1 SGHRS and CDR2 YFSETQ. The CDR3 DNA reads TGCGCCAGCAGCAACGAGGACAGGGGAAAAGAGACCCAGTACTTC. Translation: CASSNEDRGKETQYF.

The V and J genes are TRBV19 and TRBJ1-2; no firm D call. Germline-derived CDR1 and CDR2 are LNHDA and SQIVND (reference sequence). V was trimmed by 3 bases and J by 0 bases, leaving 11 bases between them. The CDR3 contains 15 residues. CDR3 nucleotide sequence: TGTGCCAGTAGTATTCTAGGCGGGACTAACTATGGCTACACCTTC. Its translation is CASSILGGTNYGYTF. Filled out from reference TRBV19 and TRBJ1-2, the complete variable domain reads DGGITQSPKYLFRKEGQNVTLSCEQNLNHDAMYWYRQDPGQGLRLIYYSQIVNDFQKGDIAEGYSVSREKKESFPLTVTSAQKNPTAFYLCASSILGGTNYGYTFGSGTRLTVV.

This clone came up once. J is TRBJ2-6 and V is TRBV2; D is possibly TRBD2 (5 bases). Trimming cost V 7 bases and J 0 bases, with 7 bases left between them. The CDR3 is made up of 14 amino acids. CDR1 SNHLY and CDR2 FYNNEI come from the germline V gene. The CDR3 sequence: CASTRDSGANVLTF. CDR3 bases: TGTGCCAGCACCCGGGACTCTGGGGCCAACGTCCTGACTTTC.

The chain is built from TRBV4-1 and TRBJ2-1; 11 nucleotides line up with TRBD2. CDR1 MGHRA and CDR2 YSYEKL come from the germline V gene. The CDR3 has 17 residues. V was pared by 2 bases and J by 6 bases, with 9 bases of the junction left unmatched. The CDR3 DNA follows: TGCGCCAGCAGCCAACGACTAGCGGGAAGCCGTCTCAATGAGCAGTTCTTC. Its protein is CASSQRLAGSRLNEQFF.

The chain employs TRBV10-3 and TRBJ2-5; D is uncertain. V shed 5 bases and J shed 1 base, with 14 bases lying between them. The germline V gene has CDR1 ENHRY and CDR2 SYGVKD. The CDR3 sequence is 15 residues long. CDR3 DNA: TGTGCCATCAGTCGCATTTTTACGGGCCAAGAGACCCAGTACTTC. It encodes CAISRIFTGQETQYF.

The chain uses TRBV9 and TRBJ2-3; TRBD2 agrees at 8 bases. Germline V gene lookup returns CDR1 SGDLS and CDR2 YYNGEE. CDR3 length: 17 amino acids. With V trimmed by 3 bases and J by 2 bases, 11 bases remained unmatched. CDR3 nucleotide sequence: TGTGCCAGCAGCGAGAGCCCTTTAGCGGGAATCACAGATACGCAGTATTTT. Translation: CASSESPLAGITDTQYF.

The chain employs TRBV6-5 and TRBJ2-3; D possibly corresponds to TRBD2 (6 bases). This CDR3 is 13 amino acids long. From germline, CDR1 is MNHEY and CDR2 SVGAGI. V lost 4 bases, J lost 1 base, and 6 bases lay in between. The CDR3 region has the DNA TGTGCCAGCAGTTCTAGCGGCACAGATACGCAGTATTTT. Its protein product is CASSSSGTDTQYF.

The chain uses TRBV10-1 and TRBJ2-7; 9 nucleotides match TRBD1. V trimming: 0 bases; J trimming: 0 bases; junction bases outside the gene matches: 9. Germline CDR1 is WNHNN and CDR2 is SYGVQD (reference sequence). The CDR3 totals 18 residues. The CDR3 DNA sequence: TGCGCCAGCAGTGAGTCAGGGACAGGGCCAGATAGCTCCTACGAGCAGTACTTC. Protein sequence: CASSESGTGPDSSYEQYF.

The CDR3, as DNA: TGTGCCAGCAGCAACAGTCCCACAGATACGCAGTATTTT. The encoded protein is CASSNSPTDTQYF. This sequence joins TRBV21-1 and TRBJ2-3; TRBD1, the table's D call, was not compared with the DNA. TRBV21-1 is flagged as a pseudogene. The CDR3 runs to 13 residues.

The V call is TRBV5-1, the J call TRBJ2-5, with 10 bases lining up with TRBD1. This CDR3 has 15 residues. Germline V gives CDR1 SGHRS, CDR2 YFSETQ. V lost 0 bases, J lost 4 bases, and 3 bases stayed unmatched. CDR3 bases: TGCGCCAGCAGCTTGGAAAGGACAGGGGGAGAGACCCAGTACTTC. Translated, it gives CASSLERTGGETQYF.

The chain has TRBV3-1 (or the pseudogene TRBV3-2) and TRBJ2-2, with 15 bases that match TRBD2. This CDR3 spans 20 amino acids. Germline V gene lookup returns CDR1 LGHDT and CDR2 YNNKEL (reference sequence). J gave up 7 bases and V 0 bases, and 12 bases lay outside the gene matches. The CDR3: CASSQDFPGLAGGFSGELFF. In DNA form, the CDR3 reads TGTGCCAGCAGCCAAGATTTTCCGGGACTAGCGGGAGGATTTAGCGGGGAGCTGTTTTTT.

The sample holds one count of this clone. Other DNA sequences of this sample code for an identical CDR3. This chain joins TRBV18 and TRBJ2-7; D possibly corresponds to TRBD2 (6 bases). Germline V gene lookup returns CDR1 KGHSH and CDR2 LQKENI. The CDR3 covers 14 residues. V dropped 0 bases and J dropped 2 bases, with 8 bases sitting between them. The CDR3 sequence is CASSPPGGAYEQYF. As DNA, the CDR3 is TGTGCCAGCTCACCACCCGGGGGAGCCTACGAGCAGTACTTC. The complete variable domain, with remaining parts taken from reference TRBV18 and TRBJ2-7, reads NAGVMQNPRHLVRRRGQEARLRCSPMKGHSHVYWYRQLPEEGLKFMVYLQKENIIDESGMPKERFSAEFPKEGPSILRIQQVVRGDSAAYFCASSPPGGAYEQYFGPGTRLTVT.

V gene TRBV15 combines with J gene TRBJ1-4; possible D gene TRBD1, 6 bases. In germline, CDR1 is LNHNV, CDR2 YYDKDF (reference sequence). V gave up 8 bases and J gave up 4 bases, with 11 bases separating them. The CDR3 contains 13 residues. The CDR3 loop reads CATLEGGNEKLFF. CDR3 DNA sequence: TGTGCCACCCTCGAAGGGGGTAATGAAAAACTGTTTTTT.

The J gene is TRBJ1-2, the V gene TRBV28, with D perhaps matching TRBD1 (5 bases). Germline V gene sequence: CDR1 MDHEN, CDR2 SYDVKM. Trimming shortened V by 6 bases and J by 1 base, and 18 bases separated the two germline ends. The CDR3 runs to 16 residues. DNA for the CDR3: TGTGCCAGCAGGGGAACAGGATACCTCCTTAACTATGGCTACACCTTC. This encodes CASRGTGYLLNYGYTF.

The chain employs TRBV9 and TRBJ2-5; D gene uncertain. V shed 0 bases and J shed 2 bases, with 5 bases lying between them. CDR3 size: 13 residues. From germline, CDR1 is SGDLS and CDR2 YYNGEE. CDR3 nucleotide sequence: TGTGCCAGCAGCGTAGACAAGCAAGAGACCCAGTACTTC. This gives the protein CASSVDKQETQYF.

The rearrangement uses TRBV29-1 and TRBJ1-1; D is possibly TRBD1 (6 bases). The CDR3 spans 14 residues. With 7 bases removed from V and 0 bases from J, the gap between germline ends came to 15 bases. The germline CDR1 and CDR2 sequences are SQVTM and ANQGSEA. CDR3 coding DNA: TGCAGCGGGTCCCGGGACATAATGAACACTGAAGCTTTCTTT. This encodes CSGSRDIMNTEAFF.

The gene calls are TRBV29-1 and TRBJ2-7, with D perhaps TRBD2 (5 bases). V lost 4 bases, J lost 5 bases, and 12 bases lay in between. Germline V gene data show CDR1 as SQVTM and CDR2 as ANQGSEA. The CDR3 covers 12 residues. CDR3 DNA sequence: TGCAGCGTTGGTTTTCTAGCAGACGAGCAGTACTTC. This sequence encodes CSVGFLADEQYF.

The CDR3 DNA reads as TGTGCCAGTAGTATCTCCGGGACAGGGGACTCACCCCTCCACTTT. This translates into CASSISGTGDSPLHF. V usage is TRBV19 and J usage is TRBJ1-6, with 10 bases aligning to TRBD1. CDR3 length equals 15 residues. Trimming at V came to 3 bases and at J to 10 bases, leaving 6 bases not matched to a gene. CDR1 is LNHDA and CDR2 is SQIVND in the germline V gene (reference sequence). The variable domain in full, completed from reference TRBV19 and TRBJ1-6, reads DGGITQSPKYLFRKEGQNVTLSCEQNLNHDAMYWYRQDPGQGLRLIYYSQIVNDFQKGDIAEGYSVSREKKESFPLTVTSAQKNPTAFYLCASSISGTGDSPLHFGNGTRLTVT.

This chain connects TRBV7-2 to TRBJ1-3; D not certain. The V gene's germline CDR1 is SGHTA and CDR2 FQGNSA. V lost 3 bases and J lost 7, with 10 bases in between. The CDR3 extends over 13 amino acids. The CDR3 region has the DNA TGTGCCAGCAGCTTTGCCGCCGGGAACACCATATATTTT. This gives the protein CASSFAAGNTIYF.

The J gene is TRBJ1-4, the V gene TRBV20-1, with TRBD1 matching 7 bases. Germline trimming cut 3 bases from V and 7 bases from J; bases unmatched to any gene: 17. CDR1 is DFQATT, CDR2 SNEGSKA, per germline (reference sequence). This CDR3 comprises 17 residues. CDR3 in DNA: TGCAGTGCTAGTAAAAGCCTAACAGGGGCGCCCCGTGAAAAACTGTTTTTT. Protein: CSASKSLTGAPREKLFF.

V and J are TRBV5-1 and TRBJ2-1; D is undetermined. V shed 4 bases and J shed 1 base, with 12 bases lying between them. CDR1 is SGHRS, CDR2 YFSETQ, per germline. The CDR3 covers 15 residues. The CDR3 bases are TGCGCCAGCAGCCGAGATCAGGTTTCCTACAATGAGCAGTTCTTC. Translated: CASSRDQVSYNEQFF.

The chain uses TRBV18 and TRBJ1-6; D may be TRBD1 (6 bases). CDR1 and CDR2 (germline): KGHSH, LQKENI. The germline V and J ends were trimmed by 6 bases and 0 bases, with 15 bases remaining between them. This CDR3 comprises 17 residues. The CDR3 nucleotides are TGTGCCAGCTCCAATACCCAGGGGAGCTCCTATAATTCACCCCTCCACTTT. As protein: CASSNTQGSSYNSPLHF.